These 27 T cell receptor beta chains were sequenced from one sample in a study of OX40 agonist ivuxolimab in advanced cancers. Sequencing used immunoSEQ multiplex PCR; TCRdb keeps in-frame clones, though not all of them. The sample yields more than 45,000 clones, over 75% seen once. Sample: CD4+ or CD8+ T cells sorted from blood, taken in a trial of the OX40 agonist ivuxolimab. These receptors came from an adult with an advanced solid tumor such as melanoma, head and neck, liver or kidney cancer.

This chain joins TRBV2 and TRBJ2-1; D tentatively fits TRBD1 or TRBD2 (6 bases each). The CDR3 extends over 11 amino acids. Trimming cost V 6 bases and J 10 bases, with 10 bases left between them. From germline, CDR1 is SNHLY and CDR2 FYNNEI. DNA for the CDR3: TGTGCCAGCAGACAGGGAGGAGAGCAGTTCTTC. It specifies CASRQGGEQFF.

This chain connects TRBV7-2 to TRBJ2-7; 7 nucleotides line up with TRBD2. Trimming cost V 6 bases and J 0 bases; bases outside gene matches: 5. From germline, CDR1 is SGHTA and CDR2 FQGNSA. CDR3 size: 14 residues. The CDR3 nucleotides read TGTGCCAGCAGACCGTCGGGGGGCTCCTACGAGCAGTACTTC. It is translated as CASRPSGGSYEQYF. Full variable domain (rest looked up from reference TRBV7-2 and TRBJ2-7): GAGVSQSPSNKVTEKGKDVELRCDPISGHTALYWYRQSLGQGLEFLIYFQGNSAPDKSGLPSDRFSAERTGGSVSTLTIQRTQQEDSAVYLCASRPSGGSYEQYFGPGTRLTVT.

This clone was seen only once. The gene calls are TRBV28 and TRBJ2-7; tentatively, D is TRBD2 (5 bases). The CDR3 extends over 14 amino acids. V was cut by 5 bases and J by 1 base, with 12 bases left in between. The germline gives CDR1 MDHEN, CDR2 SYDVKM. DNA of the CDR3: TGTGCCAGCAGTGAGCCGCGGGTTTCCTACGAGCAGTACTTC. This sequence encodes CASSEPRVSYEQYF.

The chain links TRBV4-1 to TRBJ1-2; possible D gene TRBD1, 5 bases. Trimming removed 1 base at V and 4 bases at J, with 16 bases between. CDR1 and CDR2 from the germline V gene are MGHRA and YSYEKL. This CDR3 is built from 16 residues. CDR3 bases: TGCGCCAGCAGCCAAGGGTATCAGGGCAGATTCTATGGCTACACCTTC. This encodes CASSQGYQGRFYGYTF.

This clone was recorded only once. The gene calls are TRBV9 and TRBJ2-5, with D uncertain. This CDR3 has 15 residues. Germline V gene lookup returns CDR1 SGDLS and CDR2 YYNGEE. V shed 3 bases and J shed 1 base, with 13 bases lying between them. CDR3 DNA: TGTGCCAGCAGCGCAGGCCGGGCAGTCCAAGAGACCCAGTACTTC. Amino acids: CASSAGRAVQETQYF. The complete variable domain, with remaining parts taken from reference TRBV9 and TRBJ2-5, reads DSGVTQTPKHLITATGQRVTLRCSPRSGDLSVYWYQQSLDQGLQFLIQYYNGEERAKGNILERFSAQQFPDLHSELNLSSLELGDSALYFCASSAGRAVQETQYFGPGTRLLVL.

V usage is TRBV10-2 and J usage is TRBJ2-1; a possible D gene is TRBD2 (5 bases). V shed 2 bases and J shed 9 bases, with 5 bases lying between them. CDR1 is WSHSY, CDR2 SAAADI, per germline. This CDR3 has 11 residues. This chain's CDR3 is CASSESGEQFF. CDR3 DNA: TGCGCCAGCAGTGAGAGCGGTGAGCAGTTCTTC.

This clone was seen only once. The chain has TRBV6-5 and TRBJ1-1; TRBD1 is a possible D gene (6 bases). Per germline, CDR1 MNHEY and CDR2 SVGAGI. The CDR3 is 14 residues long. Trimming shortened V by 5 bases and J by 2 bases, and 12 bases separated the two germline ends. CDR3 in amino acids: CASSLMGANTEAFF. In DNA, the CDR3 is TGTGCCAGCAGTCTTATGGGGGCTAACACTGAAGCTTTCTTT.

The chain is built from TRBV23-1 and TRBJ2-7; D is uncertain. TRBV23-1 is recorded as an ORF, its role being uncertain. The CDR3 length is 11 residues. V was clipped by 7 bases and J by 2 bases, with 6 bases between them. This CDR3 is CASILTYEQYF. CDR3 in DNA: TGCGCCAGCATCCTTACCTACGAGCAGTACTTC.

The gene calls are TRBV10-3 and TRBJ2-5, with TRBD1 matching 7 bases. V trimming: 3 bases; J trimming: 5 bases; junction bases outside the gene matches: 0. The CDR3 spans 12 residues. Looked up from germline, CDR1 is ENHRY and CDR2 is SYGVKD. CDR3 region: CAISDRGETQYF. The CDR3 coding sequence is TGTGCCATCAGTGACAGGGGGGAGACCCAGTACTTC.

The V gene is TRBV20-1, the J gene TRBJ2-7; D is ambiguous. V lost 5 bases and J lost 3, with 8 bases in between. Germline CDR1 is DFQATT and CDR2 is SNEGSKA (reference sequence). CDR3 length: 11 amino acids. The CDR3 nucleotides read TGCAGTGCTTCTGAGCACTACGAGCAGTACTTC. This sequence encodes CSASEHYEQYF.

CDR3 DNA sequence: TGTGCCAGCAGCTTGGGTCAGGGGAGACCCGAAGCTTTCTTT. Translated, it gives CASSLGQGRPEAFF. The chain recombines TRBV5-5 with TRBJ1-1; D possibly corresponds to TRBD1 (6 bases). CDR3 size: 14 residues. Germline CDR1 SGHKS, CDR2 YYEKEE (reference sequence). The V gene lost 0 bases and the J gene lost 8 bases, with 14 bases spanning the gap.

The chain joins TRBV30 to TRBJ2-7; 9 nucleotides match TRBD1. The CDR3 extends over 12 amino acids. V trimming: 3 bases; J trimming: 5 bases; junction bases outside the gene matches: 2. CDR1 GTSNPN and CDR2 SVGIG come from the germline V gene (reference sequence). The DNA for the CDR3 is TGTGCCTGGAGGGACAGGGGAAACGAGCAGTACTTC. This translates into CAWRDRGNEQYF. Together with reference TRBV30 and TRBJ2-7, the CDR3 gives the full variable domain: SQTIHQWPATLVQPVGSPLSLECTVEGTSNPNLYWYRQAAGRGLQLLFYSVGIGQISSEVPQNLSASRPQDRQFILSSKKLLLSDSGFYLCAWRDRGNEQYFGPGTRLTVT.

The chain recombines TRBV7-9 with TRBJ1-3, with D unresolved. Germline V gene sequence: CDR1 SEHNR, CDR2 FQNEAQ (reference sequence). The V gene lost 3 bases and the J gene lost 2 bases, with 5 bases spanning the gap. This CDR3 region has 13 residues. The CDR3 nucleotides are TGTGCCAGCAGCTTTGACCCTGGAAACACCATATATTTT. Translation gives CASSFDPGNTIYF.

V and J are TRBV18 and TRBJ2-7; TRBD2 matches at 7 bases. This CDR3 is 15 amino acids long. The germline gives CDR1 KGHSH, CDR2 LQKENI. V lost 2 bases to trimming and J lost 7 bases; unmatched junction nucleotides: 11. The CDR3 is CASSPREGLGVEQYF. The CDR3 DNA follows: TGTGCCAGCTCACCAAGGGAAGGACTAGGGGTGGAGCAGTACTTC. Combining the CDR3 with reference TRBV18 and TRBJ2-7 gives the whole variable domain NAGVMQNPRHLVRRRGQEARLRCSPMKGHSHVYWYRQLPEEGLKFMVYLQKENIIDESGMPKERFSAEFPKEGPSILRIQQVVRGDSAAYFCASSPREGLGVEQYFGPGTRLTVT.

This chain uses TRBV9 with TRBJ1-3; perhaps TRBD1 as D (5 bases). The CDR3 runs 14 residues. V lost 4 bases to trimming and J lost 4 bases, with 12 bases between them. CDR1 SGDLS and CDR2 YYNGEE come from the germline V gene. Written as DNA, the CDR3 is TGTGCCAGCAGCCCAGGGACGGAAGGAAACACCATATATTTT. Its translation is CASSPGTEGNTIYF.

The chain is built from TRBV28 and TRBJ1-5; the D is unclear. Germline CDR1 reads MDHEN; CDR2 reads SYDVKM. Trimming shortened V by 8 bases and J by 2 bases, and 7 bases separated the two germline ends. This CDR3 has 12 residues. CDR3 coding DNA: TGTGCCAGCGGAGAACGCAATCAGCCCCAGCATTTT. Encoded protein: CASGERNQPQHF.

The chain employs TRBV5-5 and TRBJ1-5; D is unresolved. This CDR3 has 14 residues. Trimming pared 0 bases from V and 2 bases from J, leaving 6 bases between. From germline, CDR1 is SGHKS and CDR2 YYEKEE (reference sequence). The DNA for the CDR3 is TGTGCCAGCAGCTTGGACCGTGGCAATCAGCCCCAGCATTTT. Amino acid sequence: CASSLDRGNQPQHF.

This chain uses TRBV5-4 with TRBJ1-1; D not resolved. Trimming cost V 1 base and J 1 base, with 17 bases left between them. Germline loops: CDR1 SGHNT, CDR2 YYREEE (reference sequence). The CDR3 covers 17 residues. CDR3 DNA sequence: TGTGCCAGCAGCTTGAGTTCGGGAGGGTGGGGGAACACTGAAGCTTTCTTT. It specifies CASSLSSGGWGNTEAFF.

V and J are TRBV10-3 and TRBJ1-1; TRBD1 matches at 11 bases. Germline V gives CDR1 ENHRY, CDR2 SYGVKD. The CDR3 is 16 amino acids. Germline trimming cut 6 bases from V and 1 base from J; bases unmatched to any gene: 7. The CDR3 here is CAIRGGQGGENTEAFF. CDR3 nucleotide sequence: TGTGCCATCAGGGGGGGACAGGGGGGAGAGAACACTGAAGCTTTCTTT.

The chain is built from TRBV28 and TRBJ1-1, with TRBD1 as a possible D gene (6 bases). The CDR3 consists of 14 residues. CDR1 is MDHEN, CDR2 SYDVKM, per germline. Trimming cost V 4 bases and J 1 base, with 10 bases left between them. The CDR3 is CASSSSDRNTEAFF. CDR3 coding DNA: TGTGCCAGCAGTTCCTCGGACAGGAACACTGAAGCTTTCTTT.

This chain joins TRBV29-1 and TRBJ2-2; weak D call: TRBD1 (6 bases). The V end was cut by 6 bases, the J end by 2 bases, with 16 bases between. Germline CDR1 and CDR2: SQVTM and ANQGSEA. The CDR3 extends over 15 amino acids. The CDR3 loop reads CSVVPGTINTGELFF. CDR3 sequence (DNA): TGCAGCGTAGTCCCAGGGACAATCAACACCGGGGAGCTGTTTTTT.

The chain joins TRBV18 to TRBJ1-1; 10 positions match TRBD1. CDR1 and CDR2 from the germline V gene are KGHSH and LQKENI. Trimming cost V 3 bases and J 7 bases; bases outside gene matches: 5. The CDR3 runs 14 residues. CDR3 coding DNA: TGTGCCAGCTCACCGGGACAGGGGCGCGGTGAAGCTTTCTTT. Its protein product is CASSPGQGRGEAFF.

This chain connects TRBV2 to TRBJ1-1, with D maybe TRBD1 (6 bases). The CDR3 is 14 amino acids. Per germline, CDR1 SNHLY and CDR2 FYNNEI. V was shortened by 6 bases and J by 6 bases, with 17 bases between the two germline ends. Here the CDR3 DNA reads TGTGCCAGCAGGGTGGACAGTCAGGCGGCTGAAGCTTTCTTT. Translating gives CASRVDSQAAEAFF. The variable domain in full, with the rest retrieved from reference TRBV2 and TRBJ1-1, is EPEVTQTPSHQVTQMGQEVILRCVPISNHLYFYWYRQILGQKVEFLVSFYNNEISEKSEIFDDQFSVERPDGSNFTLKIRSTKLEDSAMYFCASRVDSQAAEAFFGQGTRLTVV.

This sequence joins TRBV29-1 and TRBJ2-2; TRBD1 might be the D (6 bases). Looked up from germline, CDR1 is SQVTM and CDR2 is ANQGSEA. Trimming stripped 7 bases from V and 5 bases from J, with 11 bases between. The CDR3 spans 12 residues. The CDR3 bases are TGCAGCGCCACCGGACAGACCGGGGAGCTGTTTTTT. Residues: CSATGQTGELFF.

The chain joins TRBV19 to TRBJ1-2; 7 bases are shared with TRBD1. V was clipped by 4 bases and J by 6 bases; unmatched bases: 11. Germline V lookup: CDR1 LNHDA, CDR2 SQIVND (reference sequence). This CDR3 is built from 15 residues. CDR3 bases: TGTGCCAGTAGTAGGAGACAGGGTTTGAGTGATGGCTACACCTTC. Translated, it gives CASSRRQGLSDGYTF.

By share, this clone ranks as medium-sized. The chain uses TRBV6-6 and TRBJ2-5; D perhaps matches TRBD2 (6 bases). CDR3 length: 13 residues. V lost 5 bases and J 5 bases, leaving 12 bases between the germline ends. Germline assignment: CDR1 MNHNY and CDR2 SVGAGI (reference sequence). CDR3 loop: CASSRLVGETQYF. The CDR3 DNA reads TGTGCCAGCAGTCGACTAGTCGGCGAGACCCAGTACTTC.

V is TRBV11-2 and J is TRBJ1-2; D is unresolved. This CDR3 is 15 amino acids long. Trimming stripped 0 bases from V and 1 base from J, with 9 bases between. Germline V CDR1 and CDR2: SGHAT, FQNNGV. As DNA, the CDR3 is TGTGCCAGCAGCTTAGATCTCCGGGGTAACTATGGCTACACCTTC. Translation gives CASSLDLRGNYGYTF.